The 21 T cell receptor beta chains listed next were all sequenced from one sample in a study of T cell responses to AZD1222 COVID-19 vaccine. This table comes from immunoSEQ multiplex PCR, and its TCRdb copy is limited to in-frame clones, with some not included. Counted here are approximately 140,000 clones, roughly 90% occurring once; the ten biggest clones make up 3.3%. The sequencing here drew on peripheral blood, taken 28 days after the second AZD1222 dose. These receptors came from an adult who received the AZD1222 COVID-19 vaccine.

The chain uses TRBV2 and TRBJ2-5; 8 positions agree with TRBD2. The CDR3 runs 16 residues. V shed 1 base and J 4 bases; nucleotides not matched to a gene: 8. Germline V gene data show CDR1 as SNHLY and CDR2 as FYNNEI. The CDR3 loop is CASSEGAGGGRETQYF. CDR3 nucleotides: TGTGCCAGCAGTGAAGGGGCGGGAGGCGGACGAGAGACCCAGTACTTC.

The CDR3 loop reads CAISEGWSGMRGSYEQYF. The CDR3 DNA sequence: TGTGCCATCAGTGAGGGGTGGTCGGGGATGCGGGGCTCCTACGAGCAGTACTTC. The V gene is TRBV10-3, the J gene TRBJ2-7, with D possibly being TRBD2 (6 bases). Trimming removed 2 bases from V and 0 bases from J, with 20 bases in between. Per germline, CDR1 ENHRY and CDR2 SYGVKD. CDR3 length: 18 amino acids.

V is TRBV5-4 and J is TRBJ1-4; weak D call: TRBD1 (5 bases). The CDR3 runs to 17 residues. Germline V gives CDR1 SGHNT, CDR2 YYREEE (reference sequence). Trimming took 5 bases from V and 8 from J, leaving 25 bases between them. CDR3 loop: CASRGGGRNSRDEKLFF. The CDR3 nucleotides are TGTGCCAGCAGGGGCGGCGGGCGAAACTCCAGGGACGAAAAACTGTTTTTT.

The chain has TRBV27 and TRBJ1-6, with a possible D match to TRBD1 (5 bases). Germline CDR1 and CDR2: MNHEY and SMNVEV (reference sequence). The CDR3 runs 15 residues. Trimming took off 6 bases at V and 5 bases at J, with 14 bases between the two ends. For the CDR3, the DNA is TGTGCCAGCAGGGATGGACACACGGATAATTCACCCCTCCACTTT. This gives the protein CASRDGHTDNSPLHF.

A remark on this clone: Other DNA sequences in the same sample also yield this CDR3. V usage is TRBV14 and J usage is TRBJ2-5, with no clear D. CDR3 length equals 11 residues. Trimming left V 4 bases short and J 2 bases short, with 2 bases between. Looked up from germline, CDR1 is SGHDN and CDR2 is FVKESK. CDR3: CASSRQETQYF. The DNA of the CDR3 is TGTGCCAGCAGCCGGCAAGAGACCCAGTACTTC.

This clone was observed a handful of times. The chain joins TRBV7-8 to TRBJ1-5, with 7 bases fitting TRBD1. J gave up 1 base and V 3 bases, and 9 bases lay outside the gene matches. The germline V gene has CDR1 SGHVS and CDR2 FQNEAQ. The CDR3 consists of 17 residues. The CDR3 DNA reads TGTGCCAGCAGCTTGACGCATAAGGGGGCCAGCAATCAGCCCCAGCATTTT. Amino acid sequence: CASSLTHKGASNQPQHF.

The chain carries TRBV29-1 and TRBJ2-2, with 10 bases that match TRBD1. CDR3 length equals 14 residues. The germline CDR1 and CDR2 sequences are SQVTM and ANQGSEA. Trimming at V came to 6 bases and at J to 6 bases, leaving 7 bases not matched to a gene. Here the CDR3 reads CSVGRQGASGELFF. CDR3 in DNA: TGCAGCGTGGGGAGACAGGGGGCGTCCGGGGAGCTGTTTTTT.

The chain links TRBV5-1 to TRBJ2-7; 7 bases agree with TRBD1. The CDR3 is 17 amino acids. The ends lost 1 base at V and 2 bases at J; junction bases unmatched: 12. Germline V CDR1 and CDR2: SGHRS, YFSETQ. CDR3 sequence (DNA): TGCGCCAGCAGCTTGTCCCCCGGACAGGAGTTGACCTACGAGCAGTACTTC. This gives the protein CASSLSPGQELTYEQYF.

The chain carries TRBV28 and TRBJ1-2; the D gene is possibly TRBD1 (6 bases). V was trimmed by 7 bases and J by 4 bases, leaving 13 bases between them. CDR1 and CDR2 (germline): MDHEN, SYDVKM. CDR3 length: 13 amino acids. In nucleotides, the CDR3 is TGTGCCAGCACAGGGGCCTCACCCTATGGCTACACCTTC. Residues: CASTGASPYGYTF.

The chain couples TRBV29-1 to TRBJ1-2; D uncertain. V dropped 3 bases and J dropped 8 bases, with 13 bases sitting between them. The CDR3 totals 12 residues. From germline, CDR1 is SQVTM and CDR2 ANQGSEA. CDR3 protein: CSVEDVGGGYTF. The DNA for the CDR3 is TGCAGCGTTGAGGACGTTGGCGGCGGCTACACCTTC.

The count of this clone is one. J is TRBJ2-7 and V is TRBV4-1; weak D call: TRBD2 (5 bases). This CDR3 contains 14 residues. Looked up from germline, CDR1 is MGHRA and CDR2 is YSYEKL. The V and J ends lost 4 bases and 3 bases respectively, with 13 bases between them. CDR3 loop: CASSPRGQSYEQYF. The CDR3 region has the DNA TGCGCCAGCAGCCCCCGAGGGCAGAGCTACGAGCAGTACTTC.

The chain is built from TRBV5-5 and TRBJ2-7; D uncertain. CDR1 and CDR2 from the germline V gene are SGHKS and YYEKEE (reference sequence). CDR3 size: 15 residues. Trimming cost V 0 bases and J 0 bases, with 10 bases left between them. DNA for the CDR3: TGTGCCAGCAGCTTGGGCACATACAGCTCCTACGAGCAGTACTTC. The encoded protein is CASSLGTYSSYEQYF.

In its sample, this clone was seen once. V usage is TRBV29-1 and J usage is TRBJ1-6; TRBD1 matches at 9 bases. CDR1 is SQVTM, CDR2 ANQGSEA, per germline. The CDR3 spans 13 residues. V gave up 5 bases and J gave up 10 bases; unmatched junction bases: 6. The DNA of the CDR3 is TGCAGCGTTCGGGACAGGGTTGGATCACCCCTCCACTTT. This sequence encodes CSVRDRVGSPLHF.

The rearrangement joins TRBV18 to TRBJ1-2; D may be TRBD1 (6 bases). This CDR3 is built from 14 residues. The V gene lost 2 bases and the J gene lost 8 bases, with 15 bases spanning the gap. The V gene's germline CDR1 is KGHSH and CDR2 LQKENI. The CDR3 sequence: CASSPSTGTEGYTF. CDR3 sequence (DNA): TGTGCCAGCTCACCATCGACAGGTACCGAGGGCTACACCTTC.

The V and J genes are TRBV12-3 or TRBV12-4 and TRBJ2-7; 8 bases line up with TRBD1. The CDR3 is 13 amino acids. With 7 bases clipped from V and 5 bases from J, the junction kept 7 bases outside the gene matches. The CDR3 is CASKDRGSNEQYF. In nucleotides, the CDR3 is TGTGCCAGCAAAGACAGGGGTTCCAACGAGCAGTACTTC.

Turning to this clone: Germline and junction disagree at one end, which may indicate a read error. The rearrangement links TRBV14 to TRBJ1-1; D is possibly TRBD1 (5 bases). From germline, CDR1 is SGHDN and CDR2 FVKESK. The CDR3 sequence is 13 residues long. The CDR3 region is CASSQARDSRSAF. The CDR3 DNA reads TGTGCCAGCAGCCAAGCCCGAGACAGTCGGAGCGCCTTT.

V usage is TRBV7-2 and J usage is TRBJ2-7, with D unresolved. This CDR3 contains 13 residues. Trimming took 1 base from V and 8 from J, leaving 12 bases between them. The germline CDR1 and CDR2 sequences are SGHTA and FQGNSA. The CDR3 region is CASSLGRPFKQYF. In DNA form, the CDR3 reads TGTGCCAGCAGCTTAGGGCGGCCCTTTAAGCAGTACTTC.

This chain uses TRBV27 with TRBJ1-1; possible D gene TRBD1, 5 bases. Trimming shortened V by 6 bases and J by 4 bases, and 9 bases separated the two germline ends. Germline CDR1 is MNHEY and CDR2 is SMNVEV (reference sequence). The CDR3 totals 12 residues. The CDR3: CASSQRGTEAFF. The CDR3 DNA reads TGTGCCAGCAGCCAAAGGGGCACTGAAGCTTTCTTT.

In this sample, this clone turned up a few times. The J gene is TRBJ2-1, the V gene TRBV19; D unresolved. Trimming cost V 3 bases and J 5 bases, with 11 bases left between them. Looked up from germline, CDR1 is LNHDA and CDR2 is SQIVND (reference sequence). The CDR3 runs to 14 residues. CDR3 in DNA: TGTGCCAGTAGTATGGGCGTAGCTCACAATGAGCAGTTCTTC. The encoded protein is CASSMGVAHNEQFF.

This chain joins TRBV28 and TRBJ1-5, with a tentative D call TRBD1 (6 bases). Trimming cost V 6 bases and J 6 bases, with 15 bases left between them. In germline, CDR1 is MDHEN, CDR2 SYDVKM. CDR3 size: 14 residues. CDR3 nucleotide sequence: TGTGCCAGCAGACTACAGGGTCTTAGTCAGCCCCAGCATTTT. It specifies CASRLQGLSQPQHF.

This clone was observed a single time. The chain employs TRBV7-9 and TRBJ2-1, with 9 bases matching TRBD2. From germline, CDR1 is SEHNR and CDR2 FQNEAQ (reference sequence). The CDR3 sequence is 14 residues long. V lost 7 bases, J lost 8 bases, and 9 bases stayed unmatched. The CDR3, as DNA: TGTGCCAGCAACAAATTAGCGGGAGACGATGAGCAGTTCTTC. It is translated as CASNKLAGDDEQFF.